This T cell receptor beta chain was obtained from a study of beta chain features in type 1 diabetes. The overall study: Researchers looked at fewer than 110 million sorted cells across all samples.

Germline values: CDR1 MNHNS, CDR2 SASEGT. The CDR3 spans 16 residues. V trimming: 3 bases; J trimming: 3 bases; junction bases outside the gene matches: 10. Blood was collected once per donor into heparin, averaging about 116 mL. A remark on this clone: The antigen remains unidentified.

Expressed TCRB transcripts were sequenced, since all the RNA that had been isolated was reverse transcribed. Generated by immunoSEQ multiplex PCR, the TCRdb table keeps only in-frame clones and is missing some. The sample consists of 400,000 to 550,000 clones, about an eighth of them appearing once. Study outcomes and limitations: Any role of HLA type in TCRB rearrangement remained unresolved here. For cells with high TCR expression, cDNA sequencing could yield over-representation.

This sequence joins TRBV6-1 and TRBJ2-7; 8 nucleotides agree with TRBD1. The sample comprised naive CD4+ T cells from blood. The sequence came from a woman younger than 35 in good health. CDR3 in DNA: TGTGCCAGCAGTGATAGGACAGGGTTGACGGGCTACGAGCAGTACTTC. Its protein is CASSDRTGLTGYEQYF.